This is a list of T cell receptor beta chains from one sample in a study of cytomegalovirus exposure and HLA in healthy donors. Assay: immunoSEQ multiplex PCR; the TCRdb copy retains only in-frame clones and omits some. The data contain 200,000 or so clones, approximately 84% of them singletons. Sequencing was performed on PBMCs. All receptors derive from a girl under three years old in good health and CMV-seronegative. Both conserved end residues are part of each CDR3. The D gene is left open where the match is weak. A clone size is listed for some rows: how often the clone was seen (once, few, many), or a class if it is expanded.

abundance: NA; v_gene: TRBV6-6; j_gene: TRBJ2-7; d_gene: NA; CDR3nt: TGTGCCAGCAGTTTCGACACCAGCTACGAGCAGTACTTC; CDR3aa: CASSFDTSYEQYF
abundance: NA; v_gene: TRBV6-6; j_gene: TRBJ2-3; d_gene: TRBD1; CDR3nt: TGTGCCAGCAGTTTGCAGGGGGTGCGGACAGATACGCAGTATTTT; CDR3aa: CASSLQGVRTDTQYF
abundance: NA; v_gene: TRBV12-5; j_gene: TRBJ1-2; d_gene: NA; CDR3nt: TGTGCTAGTGGTTACCCCGGGGGAGCTGGCTACACCTTC; CDR3aa: CASGYPGGAGYTF
abundance: NA; v_gene: TRBV10-3; j_gene: TRBJ2-3; d_gene: NA; CDR3nt: TGTGCCATCAGTGTAATGGGGCCGTTCCCAGATACGCAGTATTTT; CDR3aa: CAISVMGPFPDTQYF
abundance: NA; v_gene: TRBV10-1; j_gene: TRBJ1-1; d_gene: NA; CDR3nt: TGCGCCAGCAGCCGCTACAGGGCGAACACTGAAGCTTTCTTT; CDR3aa: CASSRYRANTEAFF
abundance: NA; v_gene: TRBV11-1; j_gene: TRBJ2-7; d_gene: NA; CDR3nt: TGTGCCAGCAGCGCCTTGAAGGCGGGTGAAGAGCAGTACTTC; CDR3aa: CASSALKAGEEQYF
abundance: NA; v_gene: TRBV6-6; j_gene: TRBJ2-7; d_gene: NA; CDR3nt: TGTGCCAGCAGTTACGGGGACGGGAGTAGGTACGAGCAGTACTTC; CDR3aa: CASSYGDGSRYEQYF
abundance: NA; v_gene: TRBV5-8; j_gene: TRBJ2-1; d_gene: NA; CDR3nt: TGTGCCAGCAGTCCTAACCGCGGGTACAATGAGCAGTTCTTC; CDR3aa: CASSPNRGYNEQFF
abundance: NA; v_gene: TRBV27; j_gene: TRBJ1-1; d_gene: NA; CDR3nt: TGTGCCAGCAGTTTATTGGGCAGAAACACTGAAGCTTTCTTT; CDR3aa: CASSLLGRNTEAFF
abundance: NA; v_gene: TRBV10-3; j_gene: TRBJ2-5; d_gene: NA; CDR3nt: TGTGCCATCAGTGAAGGGGCAGGGGTCCTGACCCAGTACTTC; CDR3aa: CAISEGAGVLTQYF
abundance: NA; v_gene: TRBV30; j_gene: TRBJ2-2; d_gene: TRBD2; CDR3nt: TGTGCCTGGTTAGGACTAGCGGGGGTGGGGTGGCCCGGGGAGCTGTTTTTT; CDR3aa: CAWLGLAGVGWPGELFF
abundance: NA; v_gene: TRBV4-2; j_gene: TRBJ2-1; d_gene: TRBD2; CDR3nt: TGTGCCAGCAGCCGGGATCCTCTAGCGGGGATATCCTACAATGAGCAGTTCTTC; CDR3aa: CASSRDPLAGISYNEQFF
abundance: NA; v_gene: TRBV11-1; j_gene: TRBJ2-1; d_gene: TRBD2; CDR3nt: TGTGCCAGCAGCTTAGGGACTAGCTCCTACAATGAGCAGTTCTTC; CDR3aa: CASSLGTSSYNEQFF
abundance: few; v_gene: TRBV7-9; j_gene: TRBJ2-7; d_gene: TRBD2; CDR3nt: TGTGCCAGCAGCGAGCGCGGGGGGGCCTGGTGGGAGCAGTACTTC; CDR3aa: CASSERGGAWWEQYF
abundance: NA; v_gene: TRBV7-2; j_gene: TRBJ2-7; d_gene: TRBD2; CDR3nt: TGTGCCAGCAGCTTAAGGGCGGGAGCAAGATACGAGCAGTACTTC; CDR3aa: CASSLRAGARYEQYF
abundance: NA; v_gene: TRBV2; j_gene: TRBJ1-5; d_gene: NA; CDR3nt: TGTGCCAGCAGTGAATCGGTGGTCTATAGCAATCAGCCCCAGCATTTT; CDR3aa: CASSESVVYSNQPQHF
abundance: NA; v_gene: TRBV7-9; j_gene: TRBJ2-7; d_gene: TRBD1; CDR3nt: TGTTCCAGCAGCTCCCCCCTCCGGACAGGGGGGTACGAGCAGTACTTC; CDR3aa: CSSSSPLRTGGYEQYF
abundance: NA; v_gene: TRBV27; j_gene: TRBJ2-5; d_gene: TRBD2; CDR3nt: TGTGCCAGCAGTTCCCTCTCGCACCCGGGGGGGGAAGAGACCCAGTACTTC; CDR3aa: CASSSLSHPGGEETQYF
abundance: NA; v_gene: TRBV6-1; j_gene: TRBJ1-2; d_gene: TRBD1; CDR3nt: TGTGCCAGCAGAGACGGGACAGGGGCACATGGCTACACCTTC; CDR3aa: CASRDGTGAHGYTF
abundance: NA; v_gene: TRBV4-1; j_gene: TRBJ2-5; d_gene: TRBD1; CDR3nt: TGCGCCAGCAGCCCCAGGGGGCTTGAGACCCAGTACTTC; CDR3aa: CASSPRGLETQYF
abundance: NA; v_gene: TRBV5-1; j_gene: TRBJ2-2; d_gene: TRBD2; CDR3nt: TGCGCCAGCAGCTTGGGCGGGGGCACCGGGGAGCTGTTTTTT; CDR3aa: CASSLGGGTGELFF